Below are 30 T cell receptor beta chains sequenced from a single sample in a study of blood T cell repertoires in COVID-19 (dated by TCRdb to 2020 to 2021). The library was prepared using the immunoSEQ multiplex PCR assay. Imported from immuneACCESS, the table was reduced by TCRdb to in-frame sequences with V and J called. These copies leave out some clones; in studies compared against another copy, an unresolved V gene accounts for under half, and the cause of the remainder is not known. For this sample there are 63,000 or so clones; around 89% appear just once. The top ten constitute around 1.5% of the sample. Specimen: peripheral blood. The source of these receptors is a human donor in a cohort sampled during active COVID-19.

Regarding this clone: One end of the junction fails to match germline, which may point to a read error. The gene calls are TRBV7-7 and TRBJ2-1; D may be TRBD2 (5 bases). The CDR3 spans 15 residues. CDR1 and CDR2 (germline): SSHAT, FNYEAQ (reference sequence). CDR3 bases: TGTGCTAGCAGCTTACGTCTCGGGGACTACAATGAGCAGTTCTTC. It specifies CASSLRLGDYNEQFF.

The chain has TRBV19 and TRBJ1-2; D perhaps matches TRBD1 (5 bases). V lost 3 bases and J 6 bases, leaving 11 bases between the germline ends. CDR3 length: 13 residues. Per the germline V gene, CDR1 is LNHDA and CDR2 is SQIVND (reference sequence). The CDR3 coding sequence is TGTGCCAGTAGTATCGGGACTCAACATGGCTACACCTTC. It translates to CASSIGTQHGYTF.

The CDR3: CAWSVYRTNYGYTF. The CDR3 nucleotides read TGTGCCTGGAGTGTATACAGGACTAACTATGGCTACACCTTC. The chain is built from TRBV30 and TRBJ1-2; D might be TRBD1 (5 bases). Trimming removed 0 bases at V and 0 bases at J, with 8 bases between. There are 14 residues in the CDR3. Germline V gene sequence: CDR1 GTSNPN, CDR2 SVGIG (reference sequence). The whole variable domain, remainder taken from reference TRBV30 and TRBJ1-2, is SQTIHQWPATLVQPVGSPLSLECTVEGTSNPNLYWYRQAAGRGLQLLFYSVGIGQISSEVPQNLSASRPQDRQFILSSKKLLLSDSGFYLCAWSVYRTNYGYTFGSGTRLTVV.

This clone has a handful of counts. The chain links TRBV11-2 to TRBJ2-5; 10 bases align to TRBD1. This CDR3 contains 18 residues. With 5 bases clipped from V and 5 bases from J, the junction kept 17 bases outside the gene matches. Germline CDR1 SGHAT, CDR2 FQNNGV. The CDR3 sequence: CASSRTGGTGTSGETQYF. The CDR3 DNA reads as TGTGCCAGCAGCCGGACAGGGGGAACCGGGACTAGTGGGGAGACCCAGTACTTC.

The genes are TRBV7-2 and TRBJ1-6, with a tentative D call TRBD1 (6 bases). Germline V gene data show CDR1 as SGHTA and CDR2 as FQGNSA. Trimming took 8 bases from V and 7 from J, leaving 18 bases between them. The CDR3 consists of 15 residues. The CDR3 DNA follows: TGTGCCAGCGTCTTCCGCGGGGGGCCCAATTCACCCCTCCACTTT. It specifies CASVFRGGPNSPLHF.

The rearrangement uses TRBV3-1 (or the pseudogene TRBV3-2) and TRBJ1-1, with D tentatively TRBD1 (5 bases). V lost 1 base and J 5 bases, leaving 11 bases between the germline ends. The length of the CDR3 is 14 residues. Looked up from germline, CDR1 is LGHDT and CDR2 is YNNKEL (reference sequence). The CDR3 sequence is CASSQVGGGTEAFF. DNA for the CDR3: TGTGCCAGCAGCCAAGTCGGCGGGGGAACTGAAGCTTTCTTT.

The table lists this clone with a count of one. The chain is built from TRBV4-2 and TRBJ2-1; 11 bases match TRBD2. The J segment lost 7 bases and the V segment lost 9 bases, leaving 8 bases of the junction unmatched. This CDR3 comprises 14 residues. Germline-derived CDR1 and CDR2 are LGHNA and YNFKEQ. CDR3 in amino acids: CASKLAGVENEQFF. CDR3 nucleotide sequence: TGTGCCAGTAAACTAGCGGGGGTGGAGAATGAGCAGTTCTTC.

J is TRBJ1-2 and V is TRBV5-1; the D gene is possibly TRBD1 (5 bases). Germline-derived CDR1 and CDR2 are SGHRS and YFSETQ. This CDR3 is built from 15 residues. V was pared by 0 bases and J by 4 bases, with 13 bases between. The CDR3 loop reads CASSLEKGIGYGYTF. For the CDR3, the DNA is TGCGCCAGCAGCTTGGAAAAGGGGATCGGCTATGGCTACACCTTC.

The chain links TRBV28 to TRBJ2-7, with 10 bases identical to TRBD2. This CDR3 is 15 amino acids long. The V gene's germline CDR1 is MDHEN and CDR2 SYDVKM. V lost 8 bases, J lost 1 base, and 8 bases stayed unmatched. CDR3: CASAEAGGPSYEQYF. In DNA, the CDR3 is TGTGCCAGCGCCGAAGCGGGGGGGCCATCCTACGAGCAGTACTTC. The full variable domain, rest sourced from reference TRBV28 and TRBJ2-7, is DVKVTQSSRYLVKRTGEKVFLECVQDMDHENMFWYRQDPGLGLRLIYFSYDVKMKEKGDIPEGYSVSREKKERFSLILESASTNQTSMYLCASAEAGGPSYEQYFGPGTRLTVT.

V gene TRBV11-3 combines with J gene TRBJ1-3, with a weak D call TRBD1 (5 bases). Germline V lookup: CDR1 SGHNT, CDR2 YENEEA. Trimming stripped 3 bases from V and 1 base from J, with 7 bases between. This CDR3 has 14 amino acids. CDR3 region: CASSFGTSGNTIYF. The CDR3 DNA reads TGTGCCAGCAGCTTCGGGACTTCTGGAAACACCATATATTTT.

This clone was counted between two and nine times. The J gene is TRBJ2-3, the V gene TRBV7-9; D ambiguous. The CDR3 totals 15 residues. V was shortened by 2 bases and J by 2 bases, with 11 bases between the two germline ends. Germline-derived CDR1 and CDR2 are SEHNR and FQNEAQ (reference sequence). Written as DNA, the CDR3 is TGTGCCAGCAGCTTACTGGCTTTGGCCACAGATACGCAGTATTTT. Translating gives CASSLLALATDTQYF.

The chain carries TRBV11-2 and TRBJ2-7; TRBD2 might be the D (5 bases). Germline lookup yields CDR1 SGHAT and CDR2 FQNNGV. With 2 bases removed from V and 1 base from J, the gap between germline ends came to 9 bases. This CDR3 contains 14 residues. CDR3 region: CASSLYGGSYEQYV. The CDR3 region has the DNA TGTGCCAGCAGCTTATACGGCGGGTCCTACGAGCAGTACGTC.

The rearrangement uses TRBV19 and TRBJ1-5; 8 bases line up with TRBD1. The V gene's germline CDR1 is LNHDA and CDR2 SQIVND (reference sequence). The CDR3 covers 16 residues. Losses at the gene ends were 6 bases for V and 1 base for J; bases not matched to a gene: 8. Here the CDR3 reads CASRTGGTWSNQPQHF. The CDR3 bases are TGTGCCAGTAGAACAGGGGGGACTTGGAGCAATCAGCCCCAGCATTTT.

This sequence joins TRBV2 and TRBJ1-6; possibly TRBD1 for D (6 bases). The length of the CDR3 is 15 residues. V lost 4 bases and J 6 bases, leaving 13 bases between the germline ends. Germline V gene sequence: CDR1 SNHLY, CDR2 FYNNEI. The CDR3 sequence: CASSGGLGGNSPLHF. DNA of the CDR3: TGTGCCAGCAGTGGGGGGCTCGGAGGTAATTCACCCCTCCACTTT.

The chain carries TRBV5-1 and TRBJ2-5; 7 bases line up with TRBD1. Germline V lookup: CDR1 SGHRS, CDR2 YFSETQ. Trimming removed 2 bases from V and 3 bases from J; junction bases left unmatched: 4. The CDR3 runs to 14 residues. CDR3 loop: CASSFRGTEETQYF. In DNA form, the CDR3 reads TGCGCCAGCAGCTTCCGTGGGACAGAAGAGACCCAGTACTTC.

The rearrangement links TRBV7-2 to TRBJ2-3, with 16 nucleotides matching TRBD2. V gave up 8 bases and J gave up 0 bases; unmatched junction bases: 5. The CDR3 is 17 residues long. CDR1 is SGHTA and CDR2 is FQGNSA in the germline V gene. This CDR3 is CASRPGLAGGSTDTQYF. As DNA, the CDR3 is TGTGCCAGCCGGCCGGGACTAGCGGGAGGGAGCACAGATACGCAGTATTTT.

This clone was seen once. The CDR3 bases are TGTGCCAGCAGTTCCCCGCCTACGGCTAGCGGGAGGCGCACAGATACGCAGTATTTT. Its protein is CASSSPPTASGRRTDTQYF. The genes are TRBV28 and TRBJ2-3; 11 bases are shared with TRBD2. This CDR3 is built from 19 residues. Germline V gene lookup returns CDR1 MDHEN and CDR2 SYDVKM. V lost 4 bases and J lost 1; bases outside the gene matches: 13.

Details on this clone: Other DNA sequences within the sample encode an identical CDR3. V usage is TRBV5-4 and J usage is TRBJ2-5, with 8 bases matching TRBD2. The CDR3 covers 13 residues. In germline, CDR1 is SGHNT, CDR2 YYREEE (reference sequence). V was pared by 0 bases and J by 5 bases, with 0 bases of the junction left unmatched. CDR3 protein: CASSLAGGETQYF. The CDR3 DNA follows: TGTGCCAGCAGCTTGGCGGGAGGGGAGACCCAGTACTTC.

This CDR3 is CASTSIRGNNYGYTF. CDR3 DNA sequence: TGTGCCAGTACCTCTATCCGGGGGAACAACTATGGCTACACCTTC. V gene TRBV19 combines with J gene TRBJ1-2; tentatively, D is TRBD1 (5 bases). This CDR3 contains 15 residues. V was shortened by 7 bases and J by 2 bases, with 17 bases between the two germline ends. Germline assignment: CDR1 LNHDA and CDR2 SQIVND (reference sequence). Full variable domain (remainder filled in from reference TRBV19 and TRBJ1-2): DGGITQSPKYLFRKEGQNVTLSCEQNLNHDAMYWYRQDPGQGLRLIYYSQIVNDFQKGDIAEGYSVSREKKESFPLTVTSAQKNPTAFYLCASTSIRGNNYGYTFGSGTRLTVV.

This clone was counted a few times. The rearrangement uses TRBV5-6 and TRBJ2-7, with 7 bases aligning to TRBD2. J lost 7 bases, V lost 3 bases, and 4 bases had no gene match. Germline CDR1 and CDR2: SGHDT and YYEEEE. The CDR3 totals 12 residues. CDR3 in DNA: TGTGCCAGCAGCTCCCGGCGGGGGGAGCAGTACTTC. Translation: CASSSRRGEQYF. The full variable domain, rest sourced from reference TRBV5-6 and TRBJ2-7, is DAGVTQSPTHLIKTRGQQVTLRCSPKSGHDTVSWYQQALGQGPQFIFQYYEEEERQRGNFPDRFSGHQFPNYSSELNVNALLLGDSALYLCASSSRRGEQYFGPGTRLTVT.

The chain has TRBV27 and TRBJ2-2; 7 nucleotides line up with TRBD1. The CDR3 is 14 residues long. Germline CDR1 reads MNHEY; CDR2 reads SMNVEV (reference sequence). Losses at the gene ends were 6 bases for V and 2 bases for J; bases not matched to a gene: 3. The CDR3 reads CASSRDSNTGELFF. Here the CDR3 DNA reads TGTGCCAGCAGCCGGGACAGTAACACCGGGGAGCTGTTTTTT.

The chain recombines TRBV2 with TRBJ1-2; D unclear. The germline V gene has CDR1 SNHLY and CDR2 FYNNEI. This CDR3 is 15 amino acids long. V was trimmed by 7 bases and J by 6 bases, leaving 21 bases between them. The DNA for the CDR3 is TGTGCCAGCAATAGAAACGGGAAACCCACTAATGGCTACACCTTC. Amino acid sequence: CASNRNGKPTNGYTF.

This chain joins TRBV6-5 and TRBJ2-5; possibly TRBD1 for D (5 bases). V lost 0 bases and J lost 3, with 11 bases in between. The CDR3 totals 15 residues. Germline CDR1 and CDR2: MNHEY and SVGAGI. In DNA, the CDR3 is TGTGCCAGCAGTTACTCTCCCGCAGGGAAAGAGACCCAGTACTTC. Its translation is CASSYSPAGKETQYF.

The chain recombines TRBV10-3 with TRBJ1-5, with 7 bases identical to TRBD1. Trimming took 2 bases from V and 7 from J; bases not matched to a gene: 2. The CDR3 sequence is 13 residues long. Germline V lookup: CDR1 ENHRY, CDR2 SYGVKD. CDR3 residues: CAISEGGGQPQHF. In nucleotides, the CDR3 is TGTGCCATCAGTGAGGGAGGGGGCCAGCCCCAGCATTTT.

CDR3 protein: CASSEGQGPLYGYTF. The CDR3 region has the DNA TGTGCCAGCAGTGAGGGACAGGGCCCTCTCTATGGCTACACCTTC. The chain joins TRBV6-1 to TRBJ1-2, with 9 bases fitting TRBD1. J lost 4 bases, V lost 3 bases, and 6 bases had no gene match. The CDR3 runs to 15 residues. Germline V gene lookup returns CDR1 MNHNS and CDR2 SASEGT.

The chain combines TRBV29-1 with TRBJ2-1; 11 bases agree with TRBD2. The CDR3 spans 15 residues. The germline V gene has CDR1 SQVTM and CDR2 ANQGSEA. Unmatched junction bases numbered 9, after V lost 3 bases and J lost 8 bases. CDR3 DNA sequence: TGCAGCGTTGATGGGACTAGCGGTTGGAGGGATGAGCAGTTCTTC. Its protein is CSVDGTSGWRDEQFF.

The V and J genes are TRBV29-1 and TRBJ1-4; tentative D call: TRBD1 (5 bases). Trimming cost V 3 bases and J 0 bases, with 14 bases left between them. Per germline, CDR1 SQVTM and CDR2 ANQGSEA. The length of the CDR3 is 16 residues. CDR3 in DNA: TGCAGCGTTGAGAGCGGGGACTATGCAACTAATGAAAAACTGTTTTTT. Protein: CSVESGDYATNEKLFF.

The genes are TRBV12-3 or TRBV12-4 and TRBJ1-5, with TRBD1 matching 7 bases. Trimming took 3 bases from V and 5 from J; bases not matched to a gene: 1. The CDR3 contains 13 residues. The CDR3 coding sequence is TGTGCCAGCAGTTTTGACAGGGATCAGCCCCAGCATTTT. Encoded protein: CASSFDRDQPQHF.

The chain uses TRBV29-1 and TRBJ2-1; 8 bases map to TRBD2. The CDR3 loop spans 13 amino acids. V shed 2 bases, J shed 7 bases, and the junction held 4 bases outside the gene matches. Per germline, CDR1 SQVTM and CDR2 ANQGSEA. This CDR3 is CSVERTSSNEQFF. CDR3 coding DNA: TGCAGCGTTGAACGGACTAGCAGTAATGAGCAGTTCTTC.

This chain connects TRBV28 to TRBJ2-5; possibly TRBD1 for D (6 bases). V dropped 4 bases and J dropped 2 bases, with 11 bases sitting between them. The CDR3 totals 14 residues. From germline, CDR1 is MDHEN and CDR2 SYDVKM. CDR3: CASSWGRFQETQYF. The CDR3 nucleotides are TGTGCCAGCAGTTGGGGGCGATTTCAAGAGACCCAGTACTTC.